The next 29 T cell receptor beta chains were all read from a single sample in a study of CD8 T cells in ankylosing spondylitis. TCRdb independently ran MiXCR on the 5' RACE reads; one entry per CDR3 protein. The sample has 85,000 to 100,000 distinct CDR3 sequences, roughly 8.3% seen once. The sample taken for sequencing was blood, either unsorted or a sorted T cell fraction (not recorded which). These receptors all come from a male donor with ankylosing spondylitis or in good health (not recorded which).

This clonotype was seen ten or more times. This chain joins TRBV7-8 and TRBJ1-5, with 8 bases identical to TRBD1. This CDR3 is built from 15 residues. V shed 4 bases, J shed 5 bases, and the junction held 7 bases outside the gene matches. The V gene's germline CDR1 is SGHVS and CDR2 FQNEAQ. This CDR3 is CASSSPDRGHQPQHF. In nucleotides, the CDR3 is TGTGCCAGCAGCTCCCCCGACAGGGGCCATCAGCCCCAGCATTTT.

In its sample, this clonotype was seen many times. V and J are TRBV6-5 and TRBJ2-5, with TRBD2 as a possible D gene (6 bases). Germline CDR1 reads MNHEY; CDR2 reads SVGAGI. CDR3 length equals 14 residues. The V and J ends lost 3 bases and 12 bases respectively, with 20 bases between them. CDR3: CASSYEPGVRTKYF. The CDR3 bases are TGTGCCAGCAGTTATGAACCGGGAGTTAGGACAAAGTACTTC.

Many counts were recorded for this clonotype. J is TRBJ1-6 and V is TRBV20-1; D ambiguous. The CDR3 consists of 13 residues. With 3 bases removed from V and 9 bases from J, the gap between germline ends came to 12 bases. Germline V gene sequence: CDR1 DFQATT, CDR2 SNEGSKA (reference sequence). CDR3 in amino acids: CSARGGIGSPLHF. The CDR3 nucleotides are TGCAGTGCTAGGGGAGGGATCGGTTCACCCCTCCACTTT.

This clonotype was observed at least ten times. The J gene is TRBJ1-2, the V gene TRBV6-5; D possibly corresponds to TRBD1 (5 bases). The germline V and J ends were trimmed by 0 bases and 5 bases, with 13 bases remaining between them. Germline CDR1 reads MNHEY; CDR2 reads SVGAGI. The CDR3 runs 15 residues. The CDR3 reads CASSYSQDNAYGYTF. The CDR3 region has the DNA TGTGCCAGCAGTTACTCGCAGGACAACGCGTATGGCTACACCTTC.

The J gene is TRBJ2-7, the V gene TRBV20-1; TRBD1 aligns across 11 bases. CDR3 length: 13 residues. The trim removed 7 bases at V and 12 bases at J, leaving 14 bases unmatched. CDR1 and CDR2 from the germline V gene are DFQATT and SNEGSKA (reference sequence). CDR3 DNA sequence: TGCAGTGTAAAAGGGACAGGGGGGTCGAGCATGTACTTC. Amino acids: CSVKGTGGSSMYF.

This clonotype was found many times. The V and J genes are TRBV9 and TRBJ1-2; D is possibly TRBD1 (6 bases). In germline, CDR1 is SGDLS, CDR2 YYNGEE. This CDR3 comprises 13 residues. Between the trimmed V and J ends, which lost 4 bases and 8 bases, there was a span of 15 bases. The DNA of the CDR3 is TGTGCCAGCAGCCCGCTCTCAGGGGTCGGCTACACCTTC. Its protein product is CASSPLSGVGYTF.

On this clonotype: Being one base from a much bigger clone, this may be a read error. The V call is TRBV5-5, the J call TRBJ1-5; D not resolved. This CDR3 spans 16 amino acids. Germline CDR1 and CDR2: SGHKS and YYEKEE (reference sequence). V lost 0 bases, J lost 9 bases, and 19 bases lay in between. CDR3 bases: TGTGCCAGCAGCTTGGTAGGAACGGGGAGCTTTCGGCCCCAGCATTTT. Residues: CASSLVGTGSFRPQHF.

Many counts were recorded for this clonotype. The CDR3 sequence: CALIAPGTGSTFF. CDR3 bases: TGTGCCCTTATAGCCCCCGGGACAGGGTCGACTTTCTTT. The genes are TRBV19 and TRBJ1-1; the match to TRBD1 covers 9 bases. Germline trimming cut 11 bases from V and 12 bases from J; bases unmatched to any gene: 16. In germline, CDR1 is LNHDA, CDR2 SQIVND (reference sequence). The CDR3 consists of 13 residues.

There are many counts of this clonotype. V usage is TRBV7-2 and J usage is TRBJ2-1; no firm D call. V lost 1 base, J lost 10 bases, and 2 bases lay in between. The germline CDR1 and CDR2 sequences are SGHTA and FQGNSA. This CDR3 spans 10 amino acids. In nucleotides, the CDR3 is TGTGCCAGCAGCTTAGTCGAGCAGTTCTTC. It codes for CASSLVEQFF.

There are many counts of this clonotype. The gene calls are TRBV5-1 and TRBJ2-5; 8 positions agree with TRBD1. This CDR3 contains 14 residues. Germline CDR1 reads SGHRS; CDR2 reads YFSETQ. V shed 4 bases and J 1 base; nucleotides not matched to a gene: 3. In nucleotides, the CDR3 is TGCGCCAGCAGCAAACAGGGGGTCCAAGAGACCCAGTACTTC. This translates into CASSKQGVQETQYF.

This clonotype was counted at least ten times. The chain couples TRBV5-1 to TRBJ2-1, with D possibly matching TRBD2 (6 bases). Trimming removed 7 bases from V and 4 bases from J, with 6 bases in between. Germline V CDR1 and CDR2: SGHRS, YFSETQ. CDR3 length equals 11 residues. The CDR3 DNA reads as TGCGCCAGCCGGGGGTACAATGAGCAGTTCTTC. Translating gives CASRGYNEQFF.

V and J are TRBV5-1 and TRBJ2-2; TRBD2 matches at 9 bases. V was clipped by 2 bases and J by 6 bases; unmatched bases: 11. Germline V gene sequence: CDR1 SGHRS, CDR2 YFSETQ. This CDR3 is 17 amino acids long. CDR3 coding DNA: TGCGCCAGCAGCTTAACTCCTCTAGCGGGAACGGCCGGGGAGCTGTTTTTT. It translates to CASSLTPLAGTAGELFF.

The chain combines TRBV12-3 or TRBV12-4 with TRBJ2-5; 12 nucleotides line up with TRBD2. The CDR3 spans 17 residues. V gave up 2 bases and J gave up 0 bases; unmatched junction bases: 4. The CDR3 DNA reads TGTGCCAGCAGTTTAAAAACTAGCGGGGGGTACCAAGAGACCCAGTACTTC. Protein: CASSLKTSGGYQETQYF.

This clonotype was seen repeatedly, ten times or more. The chain couples TRBV18 to TRBJ2-1; 12 nucleotides agree with TRBD2. The CDR3 sequence is 18 residues long. The germline CDR1 and CDR2 sequences are KGHSH and LQKENI. V trimming: 4 bases; J trimming: 8 bases; junction bases outside the gene matches: 15. This chain's CDR3 is CASSRTPLLAGGPYEQFF. CDR3 nucleotide sequence: TGTGCCAGCTCACGAACGCCTCTCCTAGCGGGGGGGCCCTATGAGCAGTTCTTC.

This clonotype was seen more than once but under ten times. The rearrangement joins TRBV12-3 or TRBV12-4 to TRBJ2-6, with D uncertain. The V end lost 3 bases, the J end lost 0 bases, and 9 bases lay between the germline ends. There are 16 residues in the CDR3. CDR3 residues: CASSFGGSSGANVLTF. Here the CDR3 DNA reads TGTGCCAGCAGTTTCGGCGGAAGCTCTGGGGCCAACGTCCTGACTTTC.

The V and J genes are TRBV14 and TRBJ1-2; D unclear. The CDR3 sequence is 12 residues long. V was trimmed by 4 bases and J by 8 bases, leaving 11 bases between them. The germline CDR1 and CDR2 sequences are SGHDN and FVKESK. CDR3: CASSLTSNGYTF. In DNA form, the CDR3 reads TGTGCCAGCAGCCTTACGTCGAACGGCTACACCTTC. The entire variable domain, with the rest obtained from reference TRBV14 and TRBJ1-2, is as follows: EAGVTQFPSHSVIEKGQTVTLRCDPISGHDNLYWYRRVMGKEIKFLLHFVKESKQDESGMPNNRFLAERTGGTYSTLKVQPAELEDSGVYFCASSLTSNGYTFGSGTRLTVV.

This clonotype appeared many times. This chain uses TRBV11-3 with TRBJ1-2, with TRBD1 identical over 7 bases. Germline CDR1 SGHNT, CDR2 YENEEA. Losses at the gene ends were 2 bases for V and 5 bases for J; bases not matched to a gene: 17. CDR3 length: 18 residues. The CDR3 DNA reads as TGTGCCAGCAGCTTATTAGGGGACAGCAGGACGATGGGGTATGGCTACACCTTC. Translation gives CASSLLGDSRTMGYGYTF.

This clonotype was observed many times. The chain carries TRBV6-1 and TRBJ1-1; 8 bases line up with TRBD1. Germline V CDR1 and CDR2: MNHNS, SASEGT. CDR3 length equals 16 residues. Trimming cost V 5 bases and J 6 bases; bases outside gene matches: 14. In DNA, the CDR3 is TGTGCCAGCAGTCCCATTCGGACAGGGAAAAACGCTGAAGCTTTCTTT. It specifies CASSPIRTGKNAEAFF.

A few counts support this clonotype. The rearrangement joins TRBV10-3 to TRBJ2-1; D possibly corresponds to TRBD2 (5 bases). In germline, CDR1 is ENHRY, CDR2 SYGVKD. The CDR3 is 14 residues long. Trimming left V 4 bases short and J 2 bases short, with 9 bases between. This CDR3 reads CAISGTGTYNEQFF. CDR3 in DNA: TGTGCCATCAGTGGGACGGGAACCTACAATGAGCAGTTCTTC.

This clonotype was seen at least ten times. The V call is TRBV4-3, the J call TRBJ2-3, with D unresolved. CDR3 length equals 15 residues. Germline loops: CDR1 LGHNA, CDR2 YSLEER. The V gene lost 5 bases and the J gene lost 4 bases, with 16 bases spanning the gap. This CDR3 reads CASSSLQREADTQYF. The CDR3, as DNA: TGCGCCAGCAGCAGCCTACAGCGCGAGGCAGATACGCAGTATTTT.

The V gene is TRBV12-3 or TRBV12-4, the J gene TRBJ2-2; D is unclear. Between the trimmed V and J ends, which lost 3 bases and 9 bases, there was a span of 8 bases. This CDR3 contains 12 residues. CDR3 loop: CASSLTSRELFF. CDR3 nucleotides: TGTGCCAGCAGTTTGACGAGTAGGGAGCTGTTTTTT.

This clonotype was observed many times. The chain uses TRBV29-1 and TRBJ2-2; 10 bases align to TRBD1. Germline CDR1 reads SQVTM; CDR2 reads ANQGSEA. V lost 7 bases and J lost 2; bases outside the gene matches: 4. This CDR3 is built from 14 residues. CDR3 DNA sequence: TGCAGCGGCCGACAGGGGGCTAACACCGGGGAGCTGTTTTTT. Protein sequence: CSGRQGANTGELFF.

This clonotype was detected many times. V and J are TRBV20-1 and TRBJ2-2, with a possible D match to TRBD2 (5 bases). Trimming took 0 bases from V and 6 from J, leaving 14 bases between them. Germline V gene lookup returns CDR1 DFQATT and CDR2 SNEGSKA (reference sequence). The CDR3 contains 15 residues. Here the CDR3 DNA reads TGCAGTGCTAGAGATGTGAAGAGGGCCGCCGGGGAGCTGTTTTTT. Protein product: CSARDVKRAAGELFF.

Many counts were recorded for this clonotype. The chain has TRBV4-3 and TRBJ2-1, with 8 bases lining up with TRBD2. This CDR3 contains 18 residues. After removal of 0 bases from V and 2 bases from J, the junction contained 9 bases not matched to a gene. Germline V gives CDR1 LGHNA, CDR2 YSLEER. CDR3 bases: TGCGCCAGCAGCCAAGACGCCGGGACTAGGTGGCCCTACAATGAGCAGTTCTTC. Residues: CASSQDAGTRWPYNEQFF.

The table lists this clonotype with many counts. J is TRBJ2-7 and V is TRBV5-1, with D tentatively TRBD1 (5 bases). Looked up from germline, CDR1 is SGHRS and CDR2 is YFSETQ. Trimming stripped 2 bases from V and 6 bases from J, with 6 bases between. The CDR3 totals 11 residues. As DNA, the CDR3 is TGCGCCAGCAGCTTCCAGGGCGAGCAGTACTTC. Translated: CASSFQGEQYF.

This clonotype was detected ten times or more. The V call is TRBV12-3 or TRBV12-4, the J call TRBJ2-6; 7 bases fit TRBD1. This CDR3 is built from 19 residues. The V and J ends lost 1 base and 5 bases, in that order; junction bases with no gene match: 14. Written as DNA, the CDR3 is TGTGCCAGCAGTTTAGATCCCAGGGGGTCCGTTAGATGGGCCAACGTCCTGACTTTC. Residues: CASSLDPRGSVRWANVLTF.

This clonotype came up many times. V gene TRBV20-1 combines with J gene TRBJ2-1, with D possibly matching TRBD1 (6 bases). V lost 3 bases to trimming and J lost 0 bases, with 9 bases between them. The CDR3 extends over 14 amino acids. Germline lookup yields CDR1 DFQATT and CDR2 SNEGSKA (reference sequence). The CDR3 region is CSARTGSSYNEQFF. CDR3 DNA: TGCAGTGCTAGGACAGGCAGCTCCTACAATGAGCAGTTCTTC.

The sample holds a few counts of this clonotype. For the CDR3, the DNA is TGTGCCACCAGCAGAGATAAGGGGGGGGGCGAGCAGTACTTC. It translates to CATSRDKGGGEQYF. V usage is TRBV15 and J usage is TRBJ2-7; a weak D match, TRBD2 (7 bases). In germline, CDR1 is LNHNV, CDR2 YYDKDF (reference sequence). This CDR3 comprises 14 residues. V dropped 0 bases and J dropped 6 bases, with 12 bases sitting between them.

Comments on this clonotype: This may be a read error, as it is one base from a much larger clone. V is TRBV11-2 and J is TRBJ2-5; D gene ambiguous. Germline V gene lookup returns CDR1 SGHAT and CDR2 FQNNGV. With 7 bases removed from V and 2 bases from J, the gap between germline ends came to 11 bases. CDR3 length: 13 amino acids. The CDR3 DNA is TGTGCCAGCAACCGAGGCAGGCAAGAGACCCAGTACTTC. Its translation is CASNRGRQETQYF.